This TCR beta chain was identified in a study of PD-L1 blockade in urothelial cancer. Study as a whole: Patients went on atezolizumab in the mid-2010s, receiving 1,200 mg intravenously every 3 weeks. Prior exposure to chemotherapy in patients amounted to 0 to 3 regimens received.

This clone was seen only a few times. Method: immunoSEQ multiplex PCR; TCRdb's copy keeps in-frame clones and lacks some. The sample includes about 47,000 clones, roughly four fifths of them seen just once. Between the trimmed V and J ends, which lost 1 base and 4 bases, there was a span of 8 bases. This CDR3 spans 14 amino acids. Germline loops: CDR1 SGHDT, CDR2 YYEEEE. Indicated time point: pretreatment peripheral blood. The clonotype originates from a man over 45 with urothelial cancer. The V gene is TRBV5-6, the J gene TRBJ1-4; no clear D. The starting material was PBMCs, obtained around atezolizumab (anti-PD-L1) treatment. CDR3 protein: CASSLLQINEKLFF. The CDR3 DNA reads TGTGCCAGCAGCTTGTTGCAGATTAATGAAAAACTGTTTTTT.